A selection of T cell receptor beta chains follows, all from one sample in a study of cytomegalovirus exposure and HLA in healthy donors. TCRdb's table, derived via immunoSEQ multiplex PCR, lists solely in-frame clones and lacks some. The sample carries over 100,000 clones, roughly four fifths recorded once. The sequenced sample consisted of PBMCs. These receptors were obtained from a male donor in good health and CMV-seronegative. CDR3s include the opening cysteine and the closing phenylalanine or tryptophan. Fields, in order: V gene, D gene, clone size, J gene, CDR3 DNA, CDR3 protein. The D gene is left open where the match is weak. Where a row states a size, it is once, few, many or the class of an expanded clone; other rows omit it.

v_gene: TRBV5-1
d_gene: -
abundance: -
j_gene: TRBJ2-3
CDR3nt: TGCGCCAGCAGCCCCGGATTGGGGGCGTCAGATACGCAGTATTTT
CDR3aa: CASSPGLGASDTQYF

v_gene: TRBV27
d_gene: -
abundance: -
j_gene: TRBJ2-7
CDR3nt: TGTGCCAGCAGTTTACGTCTTCTCTACGAGCAGTACTTC
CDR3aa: CASSLRLLYEQYF

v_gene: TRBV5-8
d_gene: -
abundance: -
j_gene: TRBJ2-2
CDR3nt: TGTGCCAGCACGGGGGTAGACGGGGAGCTGTTTTTT
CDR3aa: CASTGVDGELFF

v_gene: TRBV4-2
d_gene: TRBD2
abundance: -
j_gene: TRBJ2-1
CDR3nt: TGTGCCAGCAGACTAGCGGGGGGATACAATGAGCAGTTCTTC
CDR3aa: CASRLAGGYNEQFF

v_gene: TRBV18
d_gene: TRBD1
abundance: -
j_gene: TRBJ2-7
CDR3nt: TGTGCCAGCTCACCCCTCCGCCTTGACAGGGGGCAAAAGGACGAGCAGTACTTC
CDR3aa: CASSPLRLDRGQKDEQYF

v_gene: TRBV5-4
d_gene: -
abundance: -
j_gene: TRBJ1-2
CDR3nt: TGTGCCAGCACCACGCTACAGGGTTCCGCTGGCTACACCTTC
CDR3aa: CASTTLQGSAGYTF

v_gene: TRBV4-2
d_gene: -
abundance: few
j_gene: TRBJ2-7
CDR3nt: TGTGCCAGCAGCCAAGATTTAGAATCCTACGAGCAGTACTTC
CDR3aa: CASSQDLESYEQYF

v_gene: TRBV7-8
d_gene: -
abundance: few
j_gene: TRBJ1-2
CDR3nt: TGTGCCAGCAGCCCCGGGGGGCCGACAGGCACAAAACTCTATGGCTACACCTTC
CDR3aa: CASSPGGPTGTKLYGYTF

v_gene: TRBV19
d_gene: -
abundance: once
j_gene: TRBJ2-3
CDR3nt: TGTGCCAGTAGTATAGCAGGGGCAGGAGCAGATACGCAGTATTTT
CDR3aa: CASSIAGAGADTQYF

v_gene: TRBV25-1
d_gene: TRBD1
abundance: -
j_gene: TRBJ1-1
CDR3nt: TGTGCCAGCGCAGAGAGGACAGGGAGGACTGAAGCTTTCTTT
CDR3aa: CASAERTGRTEAFF

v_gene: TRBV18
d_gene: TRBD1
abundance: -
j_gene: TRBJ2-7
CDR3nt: TGTGCCAGCTCACCCAGGACAGGGGGCCTGAACGAGCAGTACTTC
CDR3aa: CASSPRTGGLNEQYF

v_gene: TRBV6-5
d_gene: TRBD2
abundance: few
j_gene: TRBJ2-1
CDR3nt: TGTGCCAGCAGTTACGCGGGAGGGTTCAATGAGCAGTTCTTC
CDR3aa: CASSYAGGFNEQFF

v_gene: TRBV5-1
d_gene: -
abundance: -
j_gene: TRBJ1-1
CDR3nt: TGCGCCAGCAGCTCCAAAGGACGGGAGACTGAAGCTTTCTTT
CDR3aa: CASSSKGRETEAFF

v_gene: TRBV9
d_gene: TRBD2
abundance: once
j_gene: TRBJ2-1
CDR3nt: TGTGCCAGCAGCGCGGGCGGGGGGGCGGGAGAGCAGTTCTTC
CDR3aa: CASSAGGGAGEQFF

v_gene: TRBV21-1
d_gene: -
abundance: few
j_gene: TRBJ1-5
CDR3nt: TGTGCCAGCAGCAAATACTACGGAGGTTATCAGCCCCAGCATTTT
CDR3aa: CASSKYYGGYQPQHF

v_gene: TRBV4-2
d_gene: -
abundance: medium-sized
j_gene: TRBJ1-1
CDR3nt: TGTGCCAGCAGGGAGGACCGTGAAGCTTTCTTT
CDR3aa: CASREDREAFF

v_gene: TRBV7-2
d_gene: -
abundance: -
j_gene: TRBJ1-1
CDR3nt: TGTGCCAGCAGCTCTGACACGAACACTGAAGCTTTCTTT
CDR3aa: CASSSDTNTEAFF

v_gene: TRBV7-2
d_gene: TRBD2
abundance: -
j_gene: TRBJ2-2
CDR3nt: TGTGCCAGCAGCTTATACGGGGGGAGTCCGAACACCGGGGAGCTGTTTTTT
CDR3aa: CASSLYGGSPNTGELFF

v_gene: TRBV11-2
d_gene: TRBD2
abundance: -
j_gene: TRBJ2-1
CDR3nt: TGTGCCAGCAGCTCGCGAAGTAAGACTAGCGGGAGAGGGAATGAGCAGTTCTTC
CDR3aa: CASSSRSKTSGRGNEQFF

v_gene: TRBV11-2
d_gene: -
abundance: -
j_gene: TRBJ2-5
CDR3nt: TGTGCCAGCAGCTTCCAGGGTAGGGGGGAGACCCAGTACTTC
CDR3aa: CASSFQGRGETQYF